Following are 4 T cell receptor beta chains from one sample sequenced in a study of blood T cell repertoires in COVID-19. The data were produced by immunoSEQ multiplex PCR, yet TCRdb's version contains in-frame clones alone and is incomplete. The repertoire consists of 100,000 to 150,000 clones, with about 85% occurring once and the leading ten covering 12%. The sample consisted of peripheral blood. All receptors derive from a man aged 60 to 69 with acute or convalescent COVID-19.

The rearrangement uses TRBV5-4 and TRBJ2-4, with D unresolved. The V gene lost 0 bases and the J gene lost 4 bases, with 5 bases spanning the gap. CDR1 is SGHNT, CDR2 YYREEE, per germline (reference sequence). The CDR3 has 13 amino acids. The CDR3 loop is CASSLAQKNIQYF. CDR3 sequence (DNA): TGTGCCAGCAGCTTGGCCCAGAAAAACATTCAGTACTTC.

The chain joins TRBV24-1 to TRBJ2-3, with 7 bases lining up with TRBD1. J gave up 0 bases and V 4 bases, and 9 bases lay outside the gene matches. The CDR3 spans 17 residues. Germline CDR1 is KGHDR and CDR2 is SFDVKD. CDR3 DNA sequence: TGTGCCACCAGTGACCCTGGGGACAGTTCTAGCACAGATACGCAGTATTTT. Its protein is CATSDPGDSSSTDTQYF.

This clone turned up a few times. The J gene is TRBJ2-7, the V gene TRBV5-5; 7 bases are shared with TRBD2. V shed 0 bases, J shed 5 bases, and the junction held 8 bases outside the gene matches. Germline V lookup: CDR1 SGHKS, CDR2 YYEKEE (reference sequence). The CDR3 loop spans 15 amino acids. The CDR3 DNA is TGTGCCAGCAGCTTGGGGGGAGGGACTGCCAACGAGCAGTACTTC. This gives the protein CASSLGGGTANEQYF.

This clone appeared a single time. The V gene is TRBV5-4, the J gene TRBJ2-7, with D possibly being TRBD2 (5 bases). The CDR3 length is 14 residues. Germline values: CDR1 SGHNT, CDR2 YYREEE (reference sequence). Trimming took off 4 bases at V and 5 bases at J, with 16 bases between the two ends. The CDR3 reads CASSTPKEANEQYF. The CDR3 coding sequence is TGTGCCAGCAGCACCCCCAAGGAGGCAAACGAGCAGTACTTC.